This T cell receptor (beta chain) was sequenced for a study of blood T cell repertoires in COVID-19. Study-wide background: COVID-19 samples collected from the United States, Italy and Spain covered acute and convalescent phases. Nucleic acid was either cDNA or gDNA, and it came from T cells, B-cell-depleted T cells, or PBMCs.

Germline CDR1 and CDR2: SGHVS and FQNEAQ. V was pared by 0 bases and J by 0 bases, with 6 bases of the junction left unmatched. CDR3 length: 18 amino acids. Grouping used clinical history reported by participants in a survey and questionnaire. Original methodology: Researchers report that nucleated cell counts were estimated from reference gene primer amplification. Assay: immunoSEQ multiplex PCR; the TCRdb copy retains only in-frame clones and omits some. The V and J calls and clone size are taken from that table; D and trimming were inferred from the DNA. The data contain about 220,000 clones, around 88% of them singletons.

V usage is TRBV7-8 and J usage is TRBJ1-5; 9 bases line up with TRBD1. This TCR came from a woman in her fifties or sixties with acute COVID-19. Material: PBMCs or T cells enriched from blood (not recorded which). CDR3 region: CASSLALGQGFSNQPQHF. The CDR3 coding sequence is TGTGCCAGCAGCTTAGCGCTAGGACAGGGGTTTAGCAATCAGCCCCAGCATTTT.